This T cell receptor beta chain comes out of a study of vaccination and CD4 T cells after COVID-19. Study details: Two of the convalescents were Hispanic, and convalescents were six males and four females. The study collected post-vaccine samples a median about 73 days after dose two, with a range of 14 to 241.

The CDR3 runs to 15 residues. Germline loops: CDR1 SGHTA, CDR2 FQGNSA. V lost 5 bases to trimming and J lost 4 bases, with 17 bases between them. Via MiXCR, TCRdb re-called the PCR reads, giving one row per CDR3 protein. The table has under 20,000 distinct CDR3 sequences, 62% seen once. Study results and limitations: Looking at convalescent patients, 304 of their 307 vaccine-specific clones were spike mono-reactive. Counts of SARS-CoV-2-reactive clonotypes had a median that went from around 19 to 38, a nonsignificant change.

This clonotype was picked up a small number of times. Its target is unknown. The chain links TRBV7-2 to TRBJ1-2; no firm D call. This receptor was obtained from a human donor who had recovered from COVID-19. The sequencing used CD4+ T cells from blood, collected before SARS-CoV-2 vaccination. The CDR3 DNA sequence: TGTGCCAGCAGCCCCGGGATAAGGGAGGGCTATGGCTACACCTTC. This encodes CASSPGIREGYGYTF. The complete variable domain, with remaining parts taken from reference TRBV7-2 and TRBJ1-2, reads GAGVSQSPSNKVTEKGKDVELRCDPISGHTALYWYRQSLGQGLEFLIYFQGNSAPDKSGLPSDRFSAERTGGSVSTLTIQRTQQEDSAVYLCASSPGIREGYGYTFGSGTRLTVV.